This record covers a single TCR beta chain. No antigen is known for it. Different DNA sequences within this sample yield the same CDR3. This sample was taken from a study of cytomegalovirus exposure and HLA in healthy donors. In the study overall: From about 170 million T cells, an earlier analysis saw approximately 110 million unique TCR beta sequences.

With 60 Vbeta and 13 Jbeta primers, the PCR was carried out. The table came from immunoSEQ multiplex PCR; TCRdb's copy has only in-frame clones and leaves some out. Altogether more than 150,000 clones are present, about 79% being singletons, with the ten largest covering around 1.5%. Study-wide results and caveats: Another analysis was done later, and it associated 15,000 or so TCR beta sequences with HLA alleles at 0.05 false discovery rate.

The CDR3 has 16 residues. With V trimmed by 0 bases and J by 6 bases, 11 bases remained unmatched. Germline V gene lookup returns CDR1 MNHEY and CDR2 SMNVEV (reference sequence). The chain is built from TRBV27 and TRBJ2-7; 7 positions match TRBD1. This TCR was sampled from a man in his late teens or twenties in good health and CMV-seronegative. Sequenced material: PBMCs. CDR3 nucleotides: TGTGCCAGCAGTTTATCCCTCGGAGGACAGGTAGCCGAGCAGTACTTC. Translating gives CASSLSLGGQVAEQYF.